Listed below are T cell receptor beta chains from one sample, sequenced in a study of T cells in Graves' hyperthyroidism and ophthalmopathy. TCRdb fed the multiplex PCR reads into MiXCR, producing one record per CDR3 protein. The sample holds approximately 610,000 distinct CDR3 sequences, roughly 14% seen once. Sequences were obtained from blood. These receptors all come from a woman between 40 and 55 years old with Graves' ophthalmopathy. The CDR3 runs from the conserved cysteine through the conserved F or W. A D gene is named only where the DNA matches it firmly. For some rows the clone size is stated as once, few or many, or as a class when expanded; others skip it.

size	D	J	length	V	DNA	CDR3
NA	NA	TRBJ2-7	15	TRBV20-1	TGCAGTGCTAGAGAGACCCGGGACCCGGATTTTGTGCAGTACTTC	CSARETRDPDFVQYF
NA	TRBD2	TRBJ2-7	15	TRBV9	TGTGCCAGCAGCGTAGAGGCGGGAGGGATCCACGAGCAGTACTTC	CASSVEAGGIHEQYF
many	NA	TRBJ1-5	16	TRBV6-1	TGTGCCAGCAGTGAAGTCGCGGGGATGGGCAATCAGCCCCAGCATTTT	CASSEVAGMGNQPQHF
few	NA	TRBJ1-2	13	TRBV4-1	TGCGCCAGCAGCCAAGAACGGGAGCGTGGCTACACCTTC	CASSQERERGYTF
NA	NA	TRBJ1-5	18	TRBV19	TGTGCCAGTAGTATAGACAGTTTGGCACCCCGGGCCCCTCAGCCCCAGCATTTT	CASSIDSLAPRAPQPQHF
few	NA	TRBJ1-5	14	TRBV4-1	TGCGCCAGCAGCCCCGGACAGCGGGATCAGCCCCAGCATTTT	CASSPGQRDQPQHF
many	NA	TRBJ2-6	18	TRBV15	TGTGCCACCAGCAGAGATCAGGCAGGGGTGTCTGGGGCCAACGTCCTGACTTTC	CATSRDQAGVSGANVLTF
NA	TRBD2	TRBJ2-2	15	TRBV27	TGTGCCAGCACCCAAGCGGGAGGTCCTACCGGGGAGCTGTTTTTT	CASTQAGGPTGELFF
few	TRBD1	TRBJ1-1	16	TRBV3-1	TGTGCCAGCAGCCCGGACAGGGGGCGCCCGAACACTGAAGCTTTCTTT	CASSPDRGRPNTEAFF
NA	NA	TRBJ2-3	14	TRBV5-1	TGCGCCAGCAACCTAGGGTATAGCACAGATACGCAGTATTTT	CASNLGYSTDTQYF
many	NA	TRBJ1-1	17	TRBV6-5	TGTGCCAGCAGTTACGGTGGGTTATCAGCTGTGAACACTGAAGCTTTCTTT	CASSYGGLSAVNTEAFF
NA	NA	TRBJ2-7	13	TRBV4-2	TGTGCCAGCAGCCTCCGAGCAGGGGATGAGCAGTACTTC	CASSLRAGDEQYF
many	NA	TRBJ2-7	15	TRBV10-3	TGTGCCATCAGCCCTGAGCGAGTTAGGGGCTACGAGCAGTACTTC	CAISPERVRGYEQYF